This T cell receptor (beta chain) was recorded in a study of shared clonotypes between healthy human individuals (TCRdb year 2020). In terms of the full investigation: Three men and two women, aged 18 to 49 years, made up the cohort. To increase sequencing depth and limit assay-specific biases, different laboratories used diverse techniques to prepare libraries and sequence TCR repertoires. For each donor, CD4 naive and CD4 memory were each run on three plates, CD8 naive on two plates, and CD8 memory on one plate. Between about 0.8 and 9 billion PBMCs per donor were obtained by leukapheresis. Blood TCR repertoires of a handful of healthy adults were deeply sequenced to estimate repertoire size and the extent of clonotype sharing between individuals. Points the paper makes about the study in general: Compared with non-shared clonotypes, clonotypes shared by all four sorted-subset donors had higher generation probabilities. Pairwise subsampling indicated that sequencing depth was expected to affect the degree of clonotype sharing among donors. Because the study included only a small number of donors, the genetic and exposure-history diversity represented was limited. Roughly 5.2% of naive CD4, around 3.5% of naive CD8, roughly 2.5% of memory CD4, and roughly 0.4% of memory CD8 clonotypes were shared across a few donors. Incomplete sequencing was indicated by rarefaction of sorted-subset datasets, despite the large sequencing depth. Sampling was restricted to blood, and TCR repertoires in tissues likely differ from the TCR repertoires found in blood. Estimated clonotype richness was generally larger for naive than for memory subsets.

Using the deep immunoSEQ assay, TCR CDR3 regions were amplified from genomic DNA by multiplex PCR. Extracted genomic DNA from each cell subset was distributed evenly across all wells of several immunoSEQ 96-well plates, and each plate was treated as a replicate. Each replicate PCR for sorted subsets received approximately 220 ng genomic DNA, equal to 30,000 or so T cell genomes. The purified libraries were quantified using a Qubit 3.0 fluorometer, sized with a Bioanalyzer 2100, and then quantified again using the KAPA Library Quantification kit. Every immunoSEQ 96-well plate was sequenced on a separate single-read 150-cycle Illumina NextSeq 550 flow cell. Regarding the original processing steps: Because only junctional sequences without quality scores were contained in the immunoSEQ output, filtering matching that applied to full-length reads could not be performed. Sequences were annotated with PyIR, a Python wrapper for IgBLAST v1.9, using IMGT germline references to assign V/J genes and CDR3. Reads were removed for weak V/J assignments (E-value above 1e-6), missing CDR3, stop codons, out-of-frame junctions, or ambiguous translated residues. V3J clonotypes were defined as sequences sharing an identical inferred V gene, J gene, and CDR3 amino acid sequence. Percentage overlap between repertoires was computed as shared unique clonotypes divided by the size of the smaller repertoire. RTK rarefaction, the Chao1 estimator, and Recon v2.1 estimates of unobserved clonotypes were used to assess repertoire richness. Generation probabilities were computed with OLGA for all TCRbeta clonotypes obtained by the gDNA method from a few donors. TCRdb holds this immuneACCESS table with in-frame rearrangements only. Some clones are missing; in checked studies, unresolved V genes explain under half, and the rest has no known cause. Clone size and V and J calls were adopted from that table, with D and trimming inferred from the DNA. This sample comprises approximately 2,200,000 clones, around 93% of them detected only once. Of the sample, around 1.7% is held by the ten largest clones.

As concerns this clone: There is no known antigen for this receptor. Base qualities are not provided; no much larger clone lies one nucleotide away.

CD8 naive samples were CD45RO-negative cells positively selected for CCR7, giving a CD45RA+CCR7+ population that excluded TemRA cells. The donors were healthy, HIV-negative adults who had no recently reported acute infections or vaccinations. Every donor was a Caucasian adult living in Nashville, Tennessee, USA. Blood was collected by leukapheresis, and PBMCs were isolated by Ficoll-Histopaque density gradient centrifugation and then cryopreserved in liquid nitrogen vapor phase. Analytical flow cytometry was used to check the purity and quantity of every magnetically sorted T cell population. Genomic DNA was isolated from every sorted fraction and measured by UV absorbance on a Nanodrop 2000c. This TCR was sampled from a young man in good health. Some clones in this sample may be carry-over from other donors' samples. The sample taken for sequencing was naive CD8+ T cells from PBMCs. The cell subset or site label, read with the paper, signifies: CD45RA+CCR7+.

CDR3 region: CASRAVLLETQYF. The DNA sequence is as follows: TGTGCCAGCAGAGCGGTACTCCTGGAGACCCAGTACTTC. This chain is built from TRBV28 and TRBJ2-5, with TRBD2 as a weak D call on 5 bases. Measured from the cysteine to the phenylalanine, the CDR3 is 13 residues long. The retained sequence is limited to the CDR3, 39 bases, with the frame set at the first base. V was cut back by 6 bases and J by 5 bases, leaving a gap of 13 bases between them. CDR1 and CDR2, looked up from the germline V gene, are MDHEN and SYDVKM.